What follows are 6 T cell receptor beta chains derived from one specimen sequenced in a study of CD8 T cells in ankylosing spondylitis. One entry per CDR3 protein results from TCRdb running MiXCR on the 5' RACE reads. Of a few hundred thousand distinct CDR3 sequences listed, 10% to 13% are singletons. Sequencing was performed on blood, either unsorted or a sorted T cell fraction (not recorded which). The receptors were sampled from a male donor with ankylosing spondylitis or in good health (not recorded which).

The chain has TRBV18 and TRBJ2-2; either TRBD1 or TRBD2 may supply D (5 bases each). The CDR3 runs to 16 residues. The V and J ends lost 0 bases and 4 bases respectively, with 12 bases between them. Germline CDR1 KGHSH, CDR2 LQKENI. The CDR3 nucleotides read TGTGCCAGCTCACCACCGGCAGGGACCTCCACCGGGGAGCTGTTTTTT. Its translation is CASSPPAGTSTGELFF.

This clonotype was observed at least ten times. V usage is TRBV6-2 or TRBV6-3 and J usage is TRBJ1-1, with TRBD1 matching over 7 bases. Germline V gene sequence: CDR1 MNHEY, CDR2 SVGEGT. This CDR3 region has 17 residues. V was clipped by 6 bases and J by 5 bases; unmatched bases: 18. CDR3 bases: TGTGCCAGCAGCTCTTCCGGGACAGTCTCGCGGAAAACTGAAGCTTTCTTT. Its translation is CASSSSGTVSRKTEAFF.

This clonotype was counted many times. This chain joins TRBV7-3 and TRBJ1-1; no clear D gene. Trimming left V 5 bases short and J 6 bases short, with 13 bases between. The CDR3 runs to 13 residues. Germline CDR1 SGHTA, CDR2 FQGTGA. The DNA for the CDR3 is TGTGCCAGCAGCGCTGCCAGAGGGTCTGAAGCTTTCTTT. The encoded protein is CASSAARGSEAFF.

A few counts support this clonotype. The rearrangement joins TRBV20-1 to TRBJ2-3; D may be TRBD1 (5 bases). Trimming cost V 1 base and J 0 bases, with 11 bases left between them. Germline V gives CDR1 DFQATT, CDR2 SNEGSKA (reference sequence). The CDR3 spans 15 residues. The CDR3 region is CSARGQGTSTDTQYF. The CDR3 nucleotides read TGCAGTGCTAGAGGGCAGGGAACTAGCACAGATACGCAGTATTTT.

The sample holds many counts of this clonotype. V gene TRBV12-3 or TRBV12-4 combines with J gene TRBJ2-5; D remains unclear. This CDR3 has 14 residues. The V end was cut by 2 bases, the J end by 1 base, with 8 bases between. The CDR3 spells CASSLTRTQETQYF. DNA for the CDR3: TGTGCCAGCAGTTTAACCCGGACCCAAGAGACCCAGTACTTC.

This clonotype was recorded many times. This chain links TRBV7-2 with TRBJ2-5; D call uncertain. Germline CDR1 is SGHTA and CDR2 is FQGNSA. This CDR3 is built from 14 residues. Trimming cost V 3 bases and J 2 bases, with 10 bases left between them. The CDR3 reads CASSFRVAQETQYF. CDR3 DNA sequence: TGTGCCAGCAGCTTCAGAGTAGCACAAGAGACCCAGTACTTC.